The 11 T cell receptor beta chains presented below share a single source sample, sequenced in a study of cytomegalovirus exposure and HLA in healthy donors. The PCR had 60 Vbeta and 13 Jbeta primers. The assay was immunoSEQ multiplex PCR, and TCRdb's table has in-frame clones only and misses some. Of 160,000 or so clones listed, roughly 80% are singletons. The sequenced material came from PBMCs. Receptor source: a woman aged 25 to 39 in good health and CMV-seropositive.

The V gene is TRBV7-9, the J gene TRBJ2-1; 8 positions match TRBD2. CDR3 length equals 15 residues. Germline V gives CDR1 SEHNR, CDR2 FQNEAQ (reference sequence). Trimming removed 3 bases from V and 6 bases from J; junction bases left unmatched: 7. The chain's CDR3 is CASSFVLAAVNEQFF. CDR3 DNA: TGTGCCAGCAGCTTCGTACTAGCGGCCGTCAATGAGCAGTTCTTC.

This sequence joins TRBV2 and TRBJ2-5; D is perhaps TRBD1 (6 bases). Germline assignment: CDR1 SNHLY and CDR2 FYNNEI. The CDR3 runs to 16 residues. The V gene lost 7 bases and the J gene lost 1 base, with 19 bases spanning the gap. In nucleotides, the CDR3 is TGTGCCAGCATAGAGGGACATCTGGCCTTCCAAGAGACCCAGTACTTC. This translates into CASIEGHLAFQETQYF.

CDR3 amino acids: CASRPPAGEAFF. CDR3 bases: TGCGCCAGCAGACCCCCAGCAGGTGAAGCTTTCTTT. The chain combines TRBV4-1 with TRBJ1-1, with no clear D. Trimming stripped 6 bases from V and 7 bases from J, with 12 bases between. The CDR3 totals 12 residues. The V gene's germline CDR1 is MGHRA and CDR2 YSYEKL.

This chain joins TRBV4-1 and TRBJ2-7, with a possible D match to TRBD2 (5 bases). Between the trimmed V and J ends, which lost 1 base and 3 bases, there was a span of 13 bases. This CDR3 is built from 15 residues. CDR1 MGHRA and CDR2 YSYEKL come from the germline V gene. CDR3 residues: CASSQAADYRYEQYF. DNA for the CDR3: TGCGCCAGCAGCCAAGCCGCCGACTACCGCTACGAGCAGTACTTC.

This chain connects TRBV5-1 to TRBJ2-2, with 7 bases identical to TRBD1. Germline V gene lookup returns CDR1 SGHRS and CDR2 YFSETQ. Trimming removed 2 bases from V and 3 bases from J; junction bases left unmatched: 4. CDR3 length: 15 amino acids. CDR3 sequence: CASSFDRAHTGELFF. The CDR3 coding sequence is TGCGCCAGCAGCTTTGACAGGGCTCACACCGGGGAGCTGTTTTTT.

Comment on this clone: Because the CDR3 is missing its conserved closing phenylalanine or tryptophan, this is likely a read error. J is TRBJ1-6 and V is TRBV28; D may be TRBD1 (6 bases). Trimming pared 8 bases from V and 12 bases from J, leaving 20 bases between. The CDR3 is made up of 14 amino acids. Germline-derived CDR1 and CDR2 are MDHEN and SYDVKM. The CDR3 is CASESKGGGRPLHL. The CDR3 DNA sequence: TGTGCCAGCGAGAGCAAAGGGGGGGGAAGACCCCTCCACCTT.

Only a few counts were recorded for this clone. This sequence joins TRBV6-6 and TRBJ1-3; a weak D match, TRBD1 (5 bases). Germline V CDR1 and CDR2: MNHNY, SVGAGI (reference sequence). The CDR3 contains 14 residues. V lost 7 bases to trimming and J lost 4 bases, with 14 bases between them. The CDR3 sequence: CASIAGTRGNTIYF. The CDR3 DNA reads as TGTGCCAGCATCGCCGGGACTCGCGGAAACACCATATATTTT.

This clone appeared a few times. CDR3 in DNA: TGTGCCAGCAGCTTTGGACAGGGCGGAGAGCAGTACTTC. Its translation is CASSFGQGGEQYF. The chain has TRBV7-7 and TRBJ2-7, with 8 bases identical to TRBD1. With V trimmed by 3 bases and J by 7 bases, 5 bases remained unmatched. CDR1 is SSHAT and CDR2 is FNYEAQ in the germline V gene (reference sequence). The CDR3 runs to 13 residues.

The gene calls are TRBV7-2 and TRBJ2-5, with D tentatively TRBD2 (6 bases). V was cut by 6 bases and J by 4 bases, with 18 bases left in between. Germline V gene lookup returns CDR1 SGHTA and CDR2 FQGNSA. The CDR3 length is 15 residues. The CDR3 DNA follows: TGTGCCAGCAGATCGTCTTGGGGAGGTGGAGAGACCCAGTACTTC. It encodes CASRSSWGGGETQYF. The full variable domain, its missing parts supplied by reference TRBV7-2 and TRBJ2-5, is GAGVSQSPSNKVTEKGKDVELRCDPISGHTALYWYRQSLGQGLEFLIYFQGNSAPDKSGLPSDRFSAERTGGSVSTLTIQRTQQEDSAVYLCASRSSWGGGETQYFGPGTRLLVL.

This clone came up a few times. This chain connects TRBV11-2 to TRBJ1-1; the D gene is possibly TRBD1 (5 bases). Germline V gives CDR1 SGHAT, CDR2 FQNNGV. Trimming removed 4 bases from V and 5 bases from J, with 8 bases in between. The CDR3 consists of 12 residues. The CDR3 nucleotides read TGTGCCAGCAGCTATGGGGGGACTGAAGCTTTCTTT. Its protein is CASSYGGTEAFF.

This clone was recorded a few times. The chain carries TRBV4-2 and TRBJ1-3; unclear D gene. The germline gives CDR1 LGHNA, CDR2 YNFKEQ. This CDR3 spans 13 amino acids. V was clipped by 0 bases and J by 7 bases, with 7 bases between them. The CDR3 region has the DNA TGTGCCAGCAGCCAAGATTCCCGGAACACCATATATTTT. Translation gives CASSQDSRNTIYF.